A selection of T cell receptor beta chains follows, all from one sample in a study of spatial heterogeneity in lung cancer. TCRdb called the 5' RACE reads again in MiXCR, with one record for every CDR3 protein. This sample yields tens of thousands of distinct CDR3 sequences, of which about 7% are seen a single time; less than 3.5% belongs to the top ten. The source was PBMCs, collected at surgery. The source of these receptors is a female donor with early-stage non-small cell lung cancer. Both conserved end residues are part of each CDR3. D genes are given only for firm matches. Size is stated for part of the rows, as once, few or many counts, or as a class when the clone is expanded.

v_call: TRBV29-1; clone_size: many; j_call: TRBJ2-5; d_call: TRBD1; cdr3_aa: CSVGKQGAGHQYF; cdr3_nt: TGCAGCGTTGGTAAACAGGGGGCTGGGCACCAGTACTTC
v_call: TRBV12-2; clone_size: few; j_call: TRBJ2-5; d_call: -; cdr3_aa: CASRLPETQYF; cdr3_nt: TGTGCAAGTCGCTTACCAGAGACCCAGTACTTC
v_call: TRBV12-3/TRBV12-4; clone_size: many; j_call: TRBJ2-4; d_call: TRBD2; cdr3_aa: CASSPSGDPKNIQYF; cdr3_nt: TGTGCCAGCAGTCCTAGCGGGGACCCCAAAAACATTCAGTACTTC
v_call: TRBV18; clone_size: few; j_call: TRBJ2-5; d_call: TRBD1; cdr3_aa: CASSPWGQGQETQYF; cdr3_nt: TGTGCCAGCTCACCGTGGGGACAGGGCCAAGAGACCCAGTACTTC
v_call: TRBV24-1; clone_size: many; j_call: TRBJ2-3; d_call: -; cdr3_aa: CATSDPTRSPDTQYF; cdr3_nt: TGTGCCACCAGTGACCCTACTAGATCCCCAGATACGCAGTATTTT
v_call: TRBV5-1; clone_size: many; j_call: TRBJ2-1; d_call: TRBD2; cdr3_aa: CASVFTSGGGEQFF; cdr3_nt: TGCGCCAGCGTTTTTACTAGCGGGGGTGGTGAGCAGTTCTTC
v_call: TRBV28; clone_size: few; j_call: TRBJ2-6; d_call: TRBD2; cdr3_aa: CASRQRGGLGSGANVLTF; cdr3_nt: TGTGCCAGCAGACAGCGGGGGGGCCTCGGCTCTGGGGCCAACGTCCTGACTTTC
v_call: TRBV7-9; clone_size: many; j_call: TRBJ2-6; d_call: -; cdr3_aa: CASSRRRLAGANVLTF; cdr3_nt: TGTGCCAGCAGCCGACGACGGCTAGCTGGGGCCAACGTCCTGACTTTC
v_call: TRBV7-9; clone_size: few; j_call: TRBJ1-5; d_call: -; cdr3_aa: CASSRPGGNQPQHF; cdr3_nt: TGTGCCAGCAGCCGCCCGGGTGGAAATCAGCCCCAGCATTTT
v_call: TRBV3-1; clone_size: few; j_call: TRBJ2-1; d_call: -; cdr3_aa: CASATPENKQFF; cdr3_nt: TGTGCCAGCGCTACGCCTGAGAATAAGCAGTTCTTC
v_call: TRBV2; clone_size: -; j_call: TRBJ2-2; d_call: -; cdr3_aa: CASSPQGPNTGELFF; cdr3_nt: TGTGCCAGCAGTCCGCAGGGTCCTAACACCGGGGAGCTGTTTTTT
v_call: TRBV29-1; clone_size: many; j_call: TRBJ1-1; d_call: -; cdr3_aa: CSVEVGGNAFF; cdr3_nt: TGCAGCGTTGAAGTCGGGGGAAATGCTTTCTTT
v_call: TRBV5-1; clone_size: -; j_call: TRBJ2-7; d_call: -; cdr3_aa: CASTPDGPLGYEQYF; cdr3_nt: TGCGCCAGTACCCCTGACGGGCCCCTGGGTTACGAGCAGTACTTC
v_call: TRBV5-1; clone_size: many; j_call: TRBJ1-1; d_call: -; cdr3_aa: CASSLPSGKNTEAFF; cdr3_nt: TGCGCCAGCAGCTTACCATCCGGGAAGAACACTGAAGCTTTCTTT
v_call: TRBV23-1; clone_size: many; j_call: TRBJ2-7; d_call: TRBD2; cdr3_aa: CASSQSGTRFF; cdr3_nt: TGCGCCAGCAGTCAATCCGGGACTAGGTTCTTC
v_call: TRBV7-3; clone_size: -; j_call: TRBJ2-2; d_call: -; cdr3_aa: CASSLGRSETGELFF; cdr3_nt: TGTGCCAGCAGCTTAGGCCGGTCCGAGACCGGGGAGCTGTTTTTT
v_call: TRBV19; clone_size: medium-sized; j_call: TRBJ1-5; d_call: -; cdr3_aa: CASSPTGNQPQHF; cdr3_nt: TGTGCCAGTAGTCCGACAGGTAATCAGCCCCAGCATTTT
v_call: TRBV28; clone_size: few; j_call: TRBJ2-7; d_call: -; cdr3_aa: CASGSPYSYEQYF; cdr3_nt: TGTGCCAGCGGGTCGCCTTACTCCTACGAGCAGTACTTC
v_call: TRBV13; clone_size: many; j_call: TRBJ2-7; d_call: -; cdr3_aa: CASSPEGPKQYF; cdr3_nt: TGTGCCAGCAGCCCCGAGGGTCCGAAGCAGTACTTC
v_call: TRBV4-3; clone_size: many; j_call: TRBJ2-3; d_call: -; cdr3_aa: CASSQVSFADTQYF; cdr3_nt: TGCGCCAGCAGCCAAGTTAGTTTCGCAGATACGCAGTATTTT
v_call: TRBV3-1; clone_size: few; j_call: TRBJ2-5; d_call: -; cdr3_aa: CASSPVLAPGEETQYF; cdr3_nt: TGTGCCAGCAGCCCCGTCCTAGCGCCAGGGGAAGAGACCCAGTACTTC
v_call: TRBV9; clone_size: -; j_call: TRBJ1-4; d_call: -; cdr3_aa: CASSVSGATNEKLFF; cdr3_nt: TGTGCCAGCAGCGTCAGCGGGGCAACTAATGAAAAACTGTTTTTT
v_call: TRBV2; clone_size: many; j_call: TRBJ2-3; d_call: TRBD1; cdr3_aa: CASGGTGPTDTQYF; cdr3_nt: TGTGCCAGCGGCGGGACAGGGCCCACAGATACGCAGTATTTT
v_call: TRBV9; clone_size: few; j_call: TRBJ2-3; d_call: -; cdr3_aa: CASSVFPSTDTQYF; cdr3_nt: TGTGCCAGCAGCGTCTTCCCTTCCACAGATACGCAGTATTTT
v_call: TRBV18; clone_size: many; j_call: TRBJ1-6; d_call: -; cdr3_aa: CASSPGTPGSPLHF; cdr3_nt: TGTGCCAGCTCACCCGGGACCCCGGGGTCACCCCTCCACTTT
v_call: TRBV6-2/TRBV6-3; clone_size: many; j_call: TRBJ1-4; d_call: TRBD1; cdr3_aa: CASSYSGTANEKLFF; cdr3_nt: TGTGCCAGCAGTTACTCCGGGACAGCCAATGAAAAACTGTTTTTT
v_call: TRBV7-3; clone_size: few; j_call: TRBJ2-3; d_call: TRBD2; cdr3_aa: CASSLEQRGPTNTQYF; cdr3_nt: TGTGCCAGCAGCTTAGAGCAGCGGGGGCCCACTAATACGCAGTATTTT
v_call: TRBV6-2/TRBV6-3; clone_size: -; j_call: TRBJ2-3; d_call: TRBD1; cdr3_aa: CASTGTGDSTPTDTQYF; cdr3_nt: TGTGCCAGCACAGGGACAGGGGACTCCACTCCCACAGATACGCAGTATTTT
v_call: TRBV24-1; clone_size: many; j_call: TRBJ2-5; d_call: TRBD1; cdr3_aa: CATSDSGTAWGTQYF; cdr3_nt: TGTGCCACCAGTGATTCCGGGACAGCCTGGGGGACCCAGTACTTC
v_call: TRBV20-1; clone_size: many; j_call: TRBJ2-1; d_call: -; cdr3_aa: CSARALGGTEQFF; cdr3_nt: TGCAGTGCTAGAGCCCTAGGGGGGACTGAGCAGTTCTTC
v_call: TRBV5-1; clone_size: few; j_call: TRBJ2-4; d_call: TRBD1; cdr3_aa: CASSPQGVRTKNIQYF; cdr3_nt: TGCGCCAGCAGCCCGCAGGGGGTGAGGACCAAAAACATTCAGTACTTC
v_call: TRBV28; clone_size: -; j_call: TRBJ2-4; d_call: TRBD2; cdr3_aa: CASSGTKGAIAKNIQYF; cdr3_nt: TGTGCCAGCAGTGGGACTAAAGGGGCCATAGCCAAAAACATTCAGTACTTC
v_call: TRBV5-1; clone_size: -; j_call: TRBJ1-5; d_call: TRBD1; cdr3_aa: CASSWTGLDEGQPQHF; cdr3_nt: TGCGCCAGCAGCTGGACAGGGCTGGATGAGGGGCAGCCCCAGCATTTT
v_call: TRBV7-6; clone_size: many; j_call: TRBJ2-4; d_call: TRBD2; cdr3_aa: CASSLPAGAGIQYF; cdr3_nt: TGTGCCAGCAGCTTACCAGCGGGGGCGGGGATTCAGTACTTC
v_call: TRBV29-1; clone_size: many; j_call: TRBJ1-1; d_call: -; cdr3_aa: CSVARGLDTEAFF; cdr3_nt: TGCAGCGTTGCTCGGGGGTTAGACACTGAAGCTTTCTTT
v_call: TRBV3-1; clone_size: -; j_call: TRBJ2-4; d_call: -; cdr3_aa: CASSQSTNIQYF; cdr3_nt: TGTGCCAGCAGCCAGTCCACAAACATTCAGTACTTC
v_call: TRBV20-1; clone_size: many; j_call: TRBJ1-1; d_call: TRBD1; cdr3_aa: CRGGAGLGTVF; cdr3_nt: TGCAGAGGAGGGGCCGGCCTGGGGACAGTCTTT
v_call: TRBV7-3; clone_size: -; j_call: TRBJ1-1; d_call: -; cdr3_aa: CASSLMPGRNTEAFF; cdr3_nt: TGTGCCAGCAGCTTAATGCCAGGGAGGAACACTGAAGCTTTCTTT
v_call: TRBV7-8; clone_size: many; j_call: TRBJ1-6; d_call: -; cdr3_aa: CASSQDFNSPLHF; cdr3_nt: TGTGCCAGCAGCCAGGATTTTAATTCACCCCTCCACTTT
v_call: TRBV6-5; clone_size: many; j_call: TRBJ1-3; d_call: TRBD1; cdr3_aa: CASSRVRGSGNTIYF; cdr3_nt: TGTGCCAGCAGCCGAGTCAGGGGGTCTGGAAACACCATATATTTT
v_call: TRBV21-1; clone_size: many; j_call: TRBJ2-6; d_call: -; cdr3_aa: CASSKGGTGTADSGANVLTF; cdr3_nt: TGTGCCAGCAGCAAAGGAGGCACCGGGACAGCCGACTCTGGGGCCAACGTCCTGACTTTC
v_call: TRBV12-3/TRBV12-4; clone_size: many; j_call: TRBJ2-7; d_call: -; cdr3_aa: CASTSSVSYEQYF; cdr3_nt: TGTGCCAGCACCTCCAGCGTATCCTACGAGCAGTACTTC
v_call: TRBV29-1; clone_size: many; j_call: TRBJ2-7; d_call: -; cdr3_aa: CSVEKAGPNEQYF; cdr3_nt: TGCAGCGTTGAGAAGGCCGGACCTAACGAGCAGTACTTC
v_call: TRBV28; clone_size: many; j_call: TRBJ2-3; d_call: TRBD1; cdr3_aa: CASSLDRAGGDTQYF; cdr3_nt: TGTGCCAGCAGTTTGGACAGGGCTGGGGGAGATACGCAGTATTTT
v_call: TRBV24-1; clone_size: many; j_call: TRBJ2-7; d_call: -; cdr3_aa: CATSDLASGDEQYF; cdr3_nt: TGTGCCACCAGTGATCTCGCCTCAGGAGACGAGCAGTACTTC
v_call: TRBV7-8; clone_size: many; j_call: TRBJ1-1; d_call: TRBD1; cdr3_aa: CASRHRPGQGNTEAFF; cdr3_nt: TGTGCCAGCAGGCATAGGCCCGGACAGGGCAACACTGAAGCTTTCTTT